This is a list of T cell receptor beta chains from one sample in a study of T cell repertoires in ileal Crohn's disease. Sequencing was performed with immunoSEQ multiplex PCR; in TCRdb, only in-frame clones are kept and a portion is missing. This sample yields about 60,000 clones, of which 85% to 90% are seen a single time; about 2.1% belongs to the top ten. Sample: ileal tissue. Receptors originate from an adult with Crohn's disease. CDR3s include the opening cysteine and the closing phenylalanine or tryptophan. Fields, in order: V gene, clone size, D gene, J gene, CDR3 protein, CDR3 DNA. D genes are given only for firm matches. The size entry is marked missing in some rows and otherwise reads once, few, many or a size class.

TRBV5-1	.	.	TRBJ2-2	CASSFEWELFF	TGCGCCAGCAGCTTTGAGTGGGAGCTGTTTTTT
TRBV6-5	.	.	TRBJ1-2	CASSPGLGVLYGYTF	TGTGCCAGCAGTCCAGGACTTGGGGTACTCTATGGCTACACCTTC
TRBV30	.	.	TRBJ2-5	CAWSVQGVETQYF	TGTGCCTGGAGTGTTCAAGGGGTAGAGACCCAGTACTTC
TRBV5-4	.	TRBD2	TRBJ2-1	CASSLELAGDMFF	TGTGCCAGCAGCTTGGAACTAGCGGGGGACATGTTCTTC
TRBV5-1	.	TRBD1	TRBJ1-6	CASSFRTGDNNSPLHF	TGCGCCAGCAGCTTTAGGACAGGAGATAATAATTCACCCCTCCACTTT
TRBV2	.	.	TRBJ1-1	CASKYAGGPNTEAFF	TGTGCCAGCAAGTACGCCGGGGGACCCAACACTGAAGCTTTCTTT
TRBV5-4	.	.	TRBJ2-2	CASCPRGGTGELFF	TGTGCCAGCTGCCCCCGGGGAGGAACCGGGGAGCTGTTTTTT
TRBV5-1	.	TRBD2	TRBJ2-1	CASSLSQRGYNEQFF	TGCGCCAGCAGCTTGTCCCAGCGGGGGTACAATGAGCAGTTCTTC
TRBV11-2	once	.	TRBJ2-3	CASSFLGGHTDTQYF	TGTGCCAGCAGCTTCCTCGGCGGACACACAGATACGCAGTATTTT
TRBV5-1	.	.	TRBJ1-1	CASSSTNRERAFF	TGCGCCAGCAGCTCGACAAACAGGGAGCGAGCTTTCTTT
TRBV9	.	TRBD2	TRBJ2-1	CASSVDRTSGNNEQFF	TGTGCCAGCAGCGTAGATCGGACTAGCGGAAACAATGAGCAGTTCTTC
TRBV4-1	.	.	TRBJ2-5	CASSQDNWGRGTQYF	TGTGCCAGCAGCCAAGATAATTGGGGAAGGGGGACCCAGTACTTC
TRBV6-6	.	TRBD1	TRBJ1-5	CASSFNLGQGGQPQHF	TGTGCCAGCAGTTTCAACCTCGGACAGGGTGGGCAGCCCCAGCATTTT
TRBV19	.	.	TRBJ1-5	CASSQAHNQPQHF	TGTGCCAGTAGTCAGGCACACAATCAGCCCCAGCATTTT
TRBV12-5	.	.	TRBJ2-7	CASGPQGPYEQYF	TGTGCTAGTGGTCCACAGGGACCCTACGAGCAGTACTTC
TRBV15	.	TRBD2	TRBJ2-5	CATSPPGLARKETQYF	TGTGCCACCAGCCCCCCGGGACTAGCGAGAAAAGAGACCCAGTACTTC
TRBV7-2	.	.	TRBJ1-2	CASSLTSGVANYGYTF	TGTGCCAGCAGCCTTACTTCGGGGGTGGCTAACTATGGCTACACCTTC
TRBV18	.	TRBD1	TRBJ1-4	CASSPGQLNEKLFF	TGTGCCAGCTCACCGGGACAGCTAAATGAAAAACTGTTTTTT
TRBV28	.	.	TRBJ1-2	CASSLPMRAVQDGYTF	TGTGCCAGCAGTCTTCCCATGCGGGCGGTTCAGGATGGCTACACCTTC
TRBV9	.	.	TRBJ1-1	CASSVGSAEAFF	TGTGCCAGCAGCGTCGGGAGCGCTGAAGCTTTCTTT
TRBV29-1	.	.	TRBJ1-4	CSAFTGNEKLFF	TGCAGCGCCTTCACCGGGAATGAAAAACTGTTTTTT
TRBV9	.	TRBD1	TRBJ2-1	CASSPRDRSYNEQFF	TGTGCCAGCAGCCCCCGGGACAGATCCTACAATGAGCAGTTCTTC
TRBV5-4	.	.	TRBJ1-1	CASSLGGAAFF	TGTGCCAGCAGCTTAGGGGGAGCAGCTTTCTTT
TRBV10-3	.	TRBD1	TRBJ2-5	CASLTGEETQYF	TGTGCCTCCCTTACAGGGGAAGAGACCCAGTACTTC
TRBV6-5	once	.	TRBJ1-1	CASRGFTTEAFF	TGTGCCAGCCGAGGATTTACCACTGAAGCTTTCTTT
TRBV5-4	.	.	TRBJ2-1	CASSLTTGGNEQFF	TGTGCCAGCAGCTTAACGACCGGGGGTAATGAGCAGTTCTTC
TRBV4-2	once	TRBD2	TRBJ2-3	CASSQDGLAGDWVDTQYF	TGTGCCAGCAGCCAAGACGGACTAGCGGGAGATTGGGTAGATACGCAGTATTTT
TRBV29-1	.	TRBD1	TRBJ1-1	CSVGMGQVVNTEAFF	TGCAGCGTTGGGATGGGACAGGTGGTGAACACTGAAGCTTTCTTT
TRBV15	.	.	TRBJ2-5	CATSREGTGETQYF	TGTGCCACCAGCAGAGAGGGGACTGGGGAGACCCAGTACTTC
TRBV5-1	.	.	TRBJ2-1	CASSLAGNEQFF	TGCGCCAGCAGCTTGGCAGGCAATGAGCAGTTCTTC
TRBV6-5	.	.	TRBJ1-1	CASRDTTEAFF	TGTGCCAGCAGGGACACCACTGAAGCTTTCTTT
TRBV5-5	.	TRBD1	TRBJ1-5	CASSLYSGGNQPQHF	TGTGCCAGCAGCTTGTACTCAGGGGGAAATCAGCCCCAGCATTTT
TRBV7-9	.	.	TRBJ1-1	CASTPIKLDTEAFF	TGTGCCAGCACCCCGATCAAGCTGGACACTGAAGCTTTCTTT
TRBV5-1	.	TRBD1	TRBJ1-4	CASSRDREINEKLFF	TGCGCCAGCAGCCGGGACAGAGAGATTAATGAAAAACTGTTTTTT
TRBV27	.	.	TRBJ1-2	CASSLGQGNYGYTF	TGTGCCAGCAGTTTGGGGCAGGGTAACTATGGCTACACCTTC
TRBV5-5	.	.	TRBJ2-2	CASSPTGSTGELFF	TGTGCCAGCAGCCCGACAGGATCAACCGGGGAGCTGTTTTTT
TRBV19	.	TRBD1	TRBJ2-4	CASSGTGGRGNIQYF	TGTGCCAGTAGTGGGACAGGGGGCAGGGGGAACATTCAGTACTTC
TRBV11-2	once	.	TRBJ1-6	CASRIEGTYNSPLHF	TGTGCCAGCAGGATTGAGGGCACCTATAATTCACCCCTCCACTTT
TRBV27	.	TRBD1	TRBJ2-1	CASSLWAKLGTGPYNEQFF	TGTGCCAGCAGTTTATGGGCGAAGCTTGGGACAGGGCCTTACAATGAGCAGTTCTTC
TRBV4-1	.	.	TRBJ1-3	CASSRGEWNTIYF	TGCGCCAGCAGCCGCGGGGAGTGGAACACCATATATTTT
TRBV14	.	TRBD1	TRBJ2-7	CASSQGGTETYEQYF	TGTGCCAGCAGCCAAGGTGGGACAGAAACCTACGAGCAGTACTTC
TRBV6-5	.	.	TRBJ2-3	CASSSSARTDTQYF	TGTGCCAGCAGTTCCTCGGCCCGCACAGATACGCAGTATTTT
TRBV28	.	.	TRBJ1-1	CASRYRNKAFF	TGTGCCAGCAGATACAGGAACAAAGCTTTCTTT
TRBV9	.	.	TRBJ2-2	CASSGRNTGELFF	TGTGCCAGCAGCGGGAGGAACACCGGGGAGCTGTTTTTT
TRBV4-2	.	TRBD2	TRBJ2-3	CASSQDPHSGGTDTQYF	TGTGCCAGCAGCCAAGATCCCCACAGCGGGGGAACAGATACGCAGTATTTT
TRBV5-1	.	.	TRBJ1-2	CASSLGIAGYGYTF	TGCGCCAGCAGCTTGGGAATTGCGGGCTATGGCTACACCTTC
TRBV19	few	TRBD1	TRBJ1-5	CASSYGTGDRQPQHF	TGTGCCAGTAGTTACGGGACAGGGGACCGTCAGCCCCAGCATTTT
TRBV12-5	.	.	TRBJ1-2	CASAPDRNYGYTF	TGTGCTAGTGCCCCAGACAGAAACTATGGCTACACCTTC
TRBV5-4	.	.	TRBJ1-1	CASSGLQDLNTEAFF	TGTGCCAGCAGCGGGTTACAGGACCTGAACACTGAAGCTTTCTTT
TRBV5-6	many	.	TRBJ1-4	CASSLPTNEKLFF	TGTGCCAGCAGCCTCCCAACTAATGAAAAACTGTTTTTT
TRBV9	.	TRBD1	TRBJ2-1	CASSVGQSYNEQFF	TGTGCCAGCAGCGTGGGACAGTCCTACAATGAGCAGTTCTTC
TRBV15	.	TRBD2	TRBJ2-1	CATSRDRTSGEQFF	TGTGCCACCAGCAGAGATCGGACTAGCGGCGAGCAGTTCTTC
TRBV5-5	.	.	TRBJ2-1	CASSSPPSYNEQFF	TGTGCCAGCTCTAGCCCTCCTTCCTACAATGAGCAGTTCTTC
TRBV6-1	few	TRBD2	TRBJ2-2	CASSAPRGVNTGELFF	TGTGCCAGCAGTGCCCCGCGGGGGGTGAACACCGGGGAGCTGTTTTTT
TRBV4-1	.	.	TRBJ1-1	CASSSYRNTEAFF	TGCGCCAGCAGCTCCTACAGGAACACTGAAGCTTTCTTT